This T cell receptor (beta chain) was obtained from a study of blood T cell repertoires in COVID-19. The assay was immunoSEQ multiplex PCR, and TCRdb's table has in-frame clones only and misses some. The sample records approximately 290,000 clones, approximately 85% being singletons. Per germline, CDR1 MDHEN and CDR2 SYDVKM. The germline V and J ends were trimmed by 1 base and 2 bases, with 12 bases remaining between them. The CDR3 covers 15 residues. This TCR was recovered from a human donor with COVID-19, enrolled during active disease. The donor label of this sample is uncertain. The J gene is TRBJ2-7, the V gene TRBV28; D gene unclear. Sample: peripheral blood. This chain's CDR3 is CASSLSGSSAYEQYF. Written as DNA, the CDR3 is TGTGCCAGCAGTTTATCTGGTTCTTCGGCCTACGAGCAGTACTTC.